The 2 T cell receptor beta chains reported below all come from one sample, sequenced in a study of patients and donors after allogeneic stem cell transplantation. A single record per CDR3 protein comes from TCRdb applying MiXCR to the RT-PCR reads. The sample records about 150,000 distinct CDR3 sequences, approximately 35% being singletons. The sample consisted of blood, either unsorted or a sorted T cell fraction (not recorded which). These receptors all stem from a human donor who was either an allogeneic HSCT recipient or a stem cell or donor lymphocyte infusion donor (not recorded which). It is not recorded whose cells these are; they may come from a transplant donor.

The chain uses TRBV7-2 and TRBJ2-5; a weak D match, TRBD2 (5 bases). The CDR3 has 15 residues. From germline, CDR1 is SGHTA and CDR2 FQGNSA. V was shortened by 5 bases and J by 3 bases, with 16 bases between the two germline ends. For the CDR3, the DNA is TGTGCCAGCAGCCAAGCTGCTAGCCGAAAAGAGACCCAGTACTTC. Protein product: CASSQAASRKETQYF.

The J gene is TRBJ1-4, the V gene TRBV12-3 or TRBV12-4; TRBD1 aligns across 10 bases. There are 15 residues in the CDR3. V dropped 5 bases and J dropped 10; count of bases not matched to a gene: 10. The CDR3 nucleotides are TGTGCCAGCAGTCCTGGCGACAGGGGGCGCGGAAAACTGTTTTTT. Translating it yields CASSPGDRGRGKLFF.